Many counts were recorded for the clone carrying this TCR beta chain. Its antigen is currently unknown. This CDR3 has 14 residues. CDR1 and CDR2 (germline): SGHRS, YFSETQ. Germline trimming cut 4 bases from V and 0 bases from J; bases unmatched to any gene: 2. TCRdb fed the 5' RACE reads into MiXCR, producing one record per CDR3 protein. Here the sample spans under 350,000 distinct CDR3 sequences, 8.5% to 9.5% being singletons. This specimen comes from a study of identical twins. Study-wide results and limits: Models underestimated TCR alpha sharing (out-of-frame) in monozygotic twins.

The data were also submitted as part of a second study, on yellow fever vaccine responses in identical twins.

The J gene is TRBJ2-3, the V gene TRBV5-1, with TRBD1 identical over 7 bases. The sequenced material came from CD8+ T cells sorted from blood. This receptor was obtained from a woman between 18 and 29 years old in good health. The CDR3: CASSPDRSTDTQYF. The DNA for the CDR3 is TGCGCCAGCAGCCCGGACAGGAGCACAGATACGCAGTATTTT.